Listed here is a single T cell receptor beta chain. This record belongs to a study of blood T cell repertoires in COVID-19. Method: immunoSEQ multiplex PCR; TCRdb's copy keeps in-frame clones and lacks some. The table shows some 300,000 clones, with about nine tenths occurring only once. The source of this sequence is a woman between 45 and 65 years old with COVID-19, enrolled during active disease. The sample was peripheral blood.

CDR3 residues: CASSLTGPMRFF. Here the CDR3 DNA reads TGTGCCAGCAGTTTGACAGGTCCTATGCGGTTCTTC. The chain has TRBV28 and TRBJ2-1; maybe TRBD1 (6 bases). With 3 bases removed from V and 15 bases from J, the gap between germline ends came to 15 bases. The CDR3 consists of 12 residues. CDR1 and CDR2 from the germline V gene are MDHEN and SYDVKM.